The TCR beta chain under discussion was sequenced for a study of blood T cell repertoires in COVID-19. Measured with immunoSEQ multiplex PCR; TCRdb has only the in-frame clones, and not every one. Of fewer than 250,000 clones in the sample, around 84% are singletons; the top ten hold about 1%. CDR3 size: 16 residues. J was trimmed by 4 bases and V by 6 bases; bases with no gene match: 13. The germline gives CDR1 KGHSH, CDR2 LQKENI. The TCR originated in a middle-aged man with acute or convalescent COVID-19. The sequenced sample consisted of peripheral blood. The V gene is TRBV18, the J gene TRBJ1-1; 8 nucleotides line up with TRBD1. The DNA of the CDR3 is TGTGCCAGCTCGGTACAGTCAAGCAGGGGGCCCACTGAAGCTTTCTTT. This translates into CASSVQSSRGPTEAFF.